A selection of T cell receptor beta chains follows, all from one sample in a study of regulatory T cells in long-lasting Graves disease. Each CDR3 protein is one row after TCRdb ran MiXCR on the multiplex PCR reads. The sample carries some 490,000 distinct CDR3 sequences, about 12% recorded once. Another study also made use of these data, one on T cells in Graves' hyperthyroidism and ophthalmopathy.

Sequencing used peripheral blood mononuclear cells (PBMCs), obtained at new diagnosis, from a patient treated with antithyroid drugs. Every receptor here comes from a woman in her thirties with Graves disease. CDR3s include the opening cysteine and the closing phenylalanine or tryptophan. Each record gives: clone size, CDR3 length, D gene, J gene, V gene, CDR3 DNA, CDR3 protein. The D gene is left open where the match is weak. Part of the rows lack a size; the others show once, few, many or a class for expanded clones.

size: -; length: 15; D: TRBD1; J: TRBJ2-1; V: TRBV6-5; DNA: TGTGCCAGCAGTTTCCGGACAGGGTTATACAATGAGCAGTTCTTC; CDR3: CASSFRTGLYNEQFF
size: -; length: 14; D: -; J: TRBJ2-3; V: TRBV2; DNA: TGTGCCAGCAGTAGGGCTAGCATCACAGATACGCAGTATTTT; CDR3: CASSRASITDTQYF
size: many; length: 15; D: -; J: TRBJ1-6; V: TRBV6-1; DNA: TGTGCCAGCAGTGAAGCGGGCGCCTATAATTCACCCCTCCACTTT; CDR3: CASSEAGAYNSPLHF
size: many; length: 13; D: TRBD1; J: TRBJ2-7; V: TRBV30; DNA: TGTGCCTGGAGCAAAGGACAGGGGCTCGAGCAGTACTTC; CDR3: CAWSKGQGLEQYF
size: -; length: 15; D: TRBD2; J: TRBJ2-5; V: TRBV5-4; DNA: TGTGCCAGCAGCTTGGCCGTGGCGGGGGAAGAGGCCCAGTACTTC; CDR3: CASSLAVAGEEAQYF
size: few; length: 16; D: TRBD2; J: TRBJ2-1; V: TRBV20-1; DNA: TGCAGTGCTAGAGACTATCCGGGACTAGAGGCTCATGAGCAGTTCTTC; CDR3: CSARDYPGLEAHEQFF
size: many; length: 18; D: TRBD2; J: TRBJ2-1; V: TRBV5-1; DNA: TGCGCCAGCAGCTCGGGGGCGGGAGGGCCAGGAGTATACAATGAGCAGTTCTTC; CDR3: CASSSGAGGPGVYNEQFF
size: many; length: 16; D: TRBD1; J: TRBJ2-7; V: TRBV12-3/TRBV12-4; DNA: TGTGCCAGCAGTTCGGGGGACAGGGGGCTATCCTACGAGCAGTACTTC; CDR3: CASSSGDRGLSYEQYF
size: many; length: 15; D: TRBD1; J: TRBJ1-1; V: TRBV18; DNA: TGTGCCAACTCACCGAGACAGGGAAAGAAGACTGAAGCTTTCTTT; CDR3: CANSPRQGKKTEAFF
size: many; length: 15; D: TRBD2; J: TRBJ2-7; V: TRBV11-2; DNA: TGTGCCAGCAGCTTAGCGGGAGGGTCCCCGTACGAGCAGTACTTC; CDR3: CASSLAGGSPYEQYF
size: many; length: 14; D: TRBD1; J: TRBJ2-5; V: TRBV7-9; DNA: TGTGCCAGCAGCTCCTGGGACAGGCGAGAGACCCAGTACTTC; CDR3: CASSSWDRRETQYF
size: few; length: 12; D: TRBD1; J: TRBJ2-1; V: TRBV27; DNA: TGTGCCAGCGGACCTTCGACAGGGGGAGTGTTCTTC; CDR3: CASGPSTGGVFF
size: few; length: 12; D: -; J: TRBJ2-6; V: TRBV20-1; DNA: TGCAGTGCCCTCGGGGGGGCCAACGTCCTGACTTTC; CDR3: CSALGGANVLTF
size: many; length: 13; D: -; J: TRBJ1-5; V: TRBV28; DNA: TGTGCCAGCAGTTTGTGGAGCAATCAGCCCCAGCATTTT; CDR3: CASSLWSNQPQHF
size: many; length: 18; D: TRBD2; J: TRBJ2-7; V: TRBV12-3/TRBV12-4; DNA: TGTGCCAGCAGCCGGAACAACCAACTAGCGGGAGAAAGGAACGAGCAGTACTTC; CDR3: CASSRNNQLAGERNEQYF
size: many; length: 12; D: TRBD1; J: TRBJ1-4; V: TRBV28; DNA: TGTGCCAGTTCAGGGGGACTTGAAAAACTGTTTTTT; CDR3: CASSGGLEKLFF
size: many; length: 13; D: -; J: TRBJ2-5; V: TRBV4-1; DNA: TGCGCCAGCAGTCAACGTCTCCAAGAGACCCAGTACTTC; CDR3: CASSQRLQETQYF
size: many; length: 14; D: TRBD2; J: TRBJ2-1; V: TRBV2; DNA: TGTGCCAGCATAGGGGGACTAGCGAGCAATGAGCAGTTCTTC; CDR3: CASIGGLASNEQFF
size: many; length: 11; D: -; J: TRBJ1-1; V: TRBV2; DNA: TGTGCCAGCAGTGCGGGGACTGAAGCTTTCTTT; CDR3: CASSAGTEAFF
size: many; length: 13; D: -; J: TRBJ2-1; V: TRBV11-3; DNA: TGTGCCAGCAGCTTATATCTGGGGAATGAGCAGTTCTTC; CDR3: CASSLYLGNEQFF
size: few; length: 13; D: -; J: TRBJ1-1; V: TRBV5-4; DNA: TGTGCCAGCAGAAAACAGGGTTGGGCTGAAGCTTTCTTT; CDR3: CASRKQGWAEAFF
size: -; length: 14; D: TRBD1; J: TRBJ2-7; V: TRBV12-3/TRBV12-4; DNA: TGTGCCAGCAGTAAACAGGGGGTCCCCTACGAGCAGTACTTC; CDR3: CASSKQGVPYEQYF
size: many; length: 14; D: -; J: TRBJ1-1; V: TRBV28; DNA: TGTGCCAGCACGCGGGACTTCATGAACACTGAAGCTTTCTTT; CDR3: CASTRDFMNTEAFF
size: many; length: 18; D: -; J: TRBJ1-1; V: TRBV19; DNA: TGTGCCAGTAGTATAGACCCGCCGTCTGGGGGTGTGAACACTGAAGCTTTCTTT; CDR3: CASSIDPPSGGVNTEAFF
size: -; length: 16; D: -; J: TRBJ2-2; V: TRBV12-3/TRBV12-4; DNA: TGTGCCAGCACCTCGGAGGGACAGAAGAACACCGGGGAGCTGTTTTTT; CDR3: CASTSEGQKNTGELFF
size: few; length: 16; D: -; J: TRBJ2-1; V: TRBV28; DNA: TGTGCCAGCAGCTATCTTTACGGGAGCCGGCCGAATGAGCAGTTCTTC; CDR3: CASSYLYGSRPNEQFF
size: many; length: 13; D: TRBD1; J: TRBJ1-1; V: TRBV11-2; DNA: TGTGCCAGCAGCTTAGATCGGGACAGTTGGACTTTCTTT; CDR3: CASSLDRDSWTFF